The 4 T cell receptor beta chains listed next were all sequenced from one sample in a study of regulatory T cells in long-lasting Graves disease. In building TCR beta libraries, iRepertoire HTBI primers were used together with Arm-PCR of CDR3 regions. TCRdb reprocessed the multiplex PCR reads with MiXCR, giving one entry per CDR3 protein. This table has roughly 500,000 distinct CDR3 sequences, 12% to 15% appearing once. As to time point: newly diagnosed GD, antithyroid drugs for less than 3 months. Preparation of the TCR library used RNA extracted from PBMCs. The same data also went into a second study, on T cells in Graves' hyperthyroidism and ophthalmopathy.

Specimen: peripheral blood mononuclear cells (PBMCs), collected at new diagnosis, from a patient treated with antithyroid drugs. These receptors were taken from a woman between 45 and 65 years old with Graves disease.

This clonotype has a count of ten or more. The CDR3 reads CAWRSTTENTEAFF. CDR3 sequence (DNA): TGTGCCTGGAGGAGCACGACAGAGAACACTGAAGCTTTCTTT. The chain recombines TRBV30 with TRBJ1-1; D may be TRBD1 (5 bases). CDR1 is GTSNPN, CDR2 SVGIG, per germline (reference sequence). CDR3 size: 14 residues. Trimming removed 3 bases at V and 1 base at J, with 12 bases between. The full variable domain, in which reference TRBV30 and TRBJ1-1 provide the parts outside the CDR3, is SQTIHQWPATLVQPVGSPLSLECTVEGTSNPNLYWYRQAAGRGLQLLFYSVGIGQISSEVPQNLSASRPQDRQFILSSKKLLLSDSGFYLCAWRSTTENTEAFFGQGTRLTVV.

This clonotype was seen a handful of times. The chain recombines TRBV7-9 with TRBJ1-4, with 7 bases aligning to TRBD1. This CDR3 region has 18 residues. Germline V gene sequence: CDR1 SEHNR, CDR2 FQNEAQ (reference sequence). Trimming took 5 bases from V and 5 from J; bases not matched to a gene: 17. CDR3 sequence: CASSPRYRLDRANEKLFF. The CDR3 nucleotides are TGTGCCAGCAGCCCCCGATACCGGCTTGACAGGGCGAATGAAAAACTGTTTTTT.

At least ten counts were recorded for this clonotype. The rearrangement uses TRBV11-2 and TRBJ2-7; no firm D call. The CDR3 is 13 amino acids. Trimming cost V 5 bases and J 1 base, with 9 bases left between them. Per germline, CDR1 SGHAT and CDR2 FQNNGV. The CDR3 nucleotides are TGTGCCAGCAGCCAAACAGAGTCCTACGAGCAGTACTTC. Protein: CASSQTESYEQYF.

Only a few counts were recorded for this clonotype. The CDR3 loop is CASSYSILAQETQYF. CDR3 DNA sequence: TGTGCCAGCAGTTACTCGATTCTAGCGCAAGAGACCCAGTACTTC. The chain joins TRBV6-2 or TRBV6-3 to TRBJ2-5; possible D gene TRBD2, 6 bases. V lost 0 bases to trimming and J lost 2 bases, with 10 bases between them. The CDR3 totals 15 residues. The germline V gene has CDR1 MNHEY and CDR2 SVGEGT.